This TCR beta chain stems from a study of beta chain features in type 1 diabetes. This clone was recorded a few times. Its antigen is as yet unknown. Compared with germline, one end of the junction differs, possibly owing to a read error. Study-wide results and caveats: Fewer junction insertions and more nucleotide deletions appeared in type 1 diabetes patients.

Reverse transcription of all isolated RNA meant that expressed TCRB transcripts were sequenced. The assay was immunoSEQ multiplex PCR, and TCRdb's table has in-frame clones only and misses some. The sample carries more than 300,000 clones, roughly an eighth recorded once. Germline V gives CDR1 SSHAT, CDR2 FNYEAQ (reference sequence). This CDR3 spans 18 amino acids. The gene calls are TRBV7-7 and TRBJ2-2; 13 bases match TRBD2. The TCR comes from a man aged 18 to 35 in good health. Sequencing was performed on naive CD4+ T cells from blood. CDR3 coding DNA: TGTGCTAGCAGCGGGCGGACTAGCGGGAGTTGGAACACCGGGGAGCTGTTTTTT. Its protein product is CASSGRTSGSWNTGELFF.